The clone carrying this T cell receptor (beta chain) was counted between two and nine times. The data were obtained in a study of blood T cell repertoires in COVID-19. Study-wide background: COVID-19 samples collected from the United States, Italy and Spain covered acute and convalescent phases. Sources were T cells, B-cell-depleted T cells, or PBMCs; the material itself was cDNA or gDNA.

The CDR3 has 14 amino acids. Trimming pared 4 bases from V and 9 bases from J, leaving 13 bases between. Germline CDR1 SEHNR, CDR2 FQNEAQ (reference sequence). TCRdb keeps only in-frame clones here, not all; method: immunoSEQ multiplex PCR. Of roughly 250,000 clones listed, around 85% were seen once; the top ten hold about 4%. This TCR was sampled from a woman in her thirties or forties with active or convalescent COVID-19. The V call is TRBV7-9, the J call TRBJ1-6; D may be TRBD1 (6 bases). The sequenced sample was peripheral blood. This CDR3 reads CASSWEGGGSPLHF. In DNA form, the CDR3 reads TGTGCCAGCAGCTGGGAGGGGGGAGGTTCACCCCTCCACTTT.